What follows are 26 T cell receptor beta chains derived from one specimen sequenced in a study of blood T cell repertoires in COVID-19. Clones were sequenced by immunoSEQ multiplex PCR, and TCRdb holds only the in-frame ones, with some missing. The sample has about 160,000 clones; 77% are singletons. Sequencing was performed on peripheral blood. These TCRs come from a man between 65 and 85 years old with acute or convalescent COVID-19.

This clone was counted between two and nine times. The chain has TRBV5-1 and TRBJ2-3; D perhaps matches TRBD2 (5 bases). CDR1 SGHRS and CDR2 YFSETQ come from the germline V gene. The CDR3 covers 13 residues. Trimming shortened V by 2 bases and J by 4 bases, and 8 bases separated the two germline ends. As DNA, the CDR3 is TGCGCCAGCAGCTTCGAGGGCGCAGATACGCAGTATTTT. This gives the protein CASSFEGADTQYF.

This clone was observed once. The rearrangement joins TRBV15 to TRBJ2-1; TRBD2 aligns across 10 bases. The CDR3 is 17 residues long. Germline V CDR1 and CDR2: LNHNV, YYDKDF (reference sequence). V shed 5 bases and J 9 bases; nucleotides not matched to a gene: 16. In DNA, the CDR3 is TGTGCCACCAGCTCCCCCCTAACTAGCGGGGTTGTGATTGAGCAGTTCTTC. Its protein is CATSSPLTSGVVIEQFF.

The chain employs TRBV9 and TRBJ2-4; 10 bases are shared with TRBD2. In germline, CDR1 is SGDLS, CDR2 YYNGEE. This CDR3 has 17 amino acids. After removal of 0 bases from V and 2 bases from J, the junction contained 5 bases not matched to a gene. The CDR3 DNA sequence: TGTGCCAGCAGCGTAGACCCTAGCGGGGGCACCAAAAACATTCAGTACTTC. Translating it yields CASSVDPSGGTKNIQYF. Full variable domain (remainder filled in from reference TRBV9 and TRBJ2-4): DSGVTQTPKHLITATGQRVTLRCSPRSGDLSVYWYQQSLDQGLQFLIQYYNGEERAKGNILERFSAQQFPDLHSELNLSSLELGDSALYFCASSVDPSGGTKNIQYFGAGTRLSVL.

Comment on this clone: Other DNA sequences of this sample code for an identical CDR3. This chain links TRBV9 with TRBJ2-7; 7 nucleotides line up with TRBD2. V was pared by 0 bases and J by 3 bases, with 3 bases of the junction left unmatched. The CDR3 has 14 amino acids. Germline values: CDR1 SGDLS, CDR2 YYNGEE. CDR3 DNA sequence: TGTGCCAGCAGCGTAGGCCTAGCGGACTACGAGCAGTACTTC. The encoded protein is CASSVGLADYEQYF.

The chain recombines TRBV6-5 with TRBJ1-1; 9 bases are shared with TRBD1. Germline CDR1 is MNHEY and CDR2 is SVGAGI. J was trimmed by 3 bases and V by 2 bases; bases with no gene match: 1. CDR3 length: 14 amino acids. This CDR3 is CASSYGTGYTEAFF. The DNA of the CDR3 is TGTGCCAGCAGTTACGGGACAGGGTACACTGAAGCTTTCTTT.

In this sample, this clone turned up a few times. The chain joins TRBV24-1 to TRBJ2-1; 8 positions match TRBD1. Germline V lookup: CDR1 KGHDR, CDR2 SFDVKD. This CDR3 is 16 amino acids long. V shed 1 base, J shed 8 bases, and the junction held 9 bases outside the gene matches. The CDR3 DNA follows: TGTGCCACCAGTGATTTAGCGGACAGGGACGGCGATGAGCAGTTCTTC. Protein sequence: CATSDLADRDGDEQFF.

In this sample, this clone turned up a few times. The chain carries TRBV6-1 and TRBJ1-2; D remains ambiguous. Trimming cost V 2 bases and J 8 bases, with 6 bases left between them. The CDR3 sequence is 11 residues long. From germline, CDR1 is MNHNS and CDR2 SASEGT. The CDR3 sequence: CASSEPGGYTF. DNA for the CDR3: TGTGCCAGCAGTGAACCGGGAGGCTACACCTTC.

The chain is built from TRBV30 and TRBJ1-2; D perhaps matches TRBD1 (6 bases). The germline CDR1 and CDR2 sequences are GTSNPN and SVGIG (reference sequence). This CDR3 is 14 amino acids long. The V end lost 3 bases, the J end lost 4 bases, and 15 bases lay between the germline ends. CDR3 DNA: TGTGCCTGGAGGCTCGGGGGGCTTGGCTATGGCTACACCTTC. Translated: CAWRLGGLGYGYTF.

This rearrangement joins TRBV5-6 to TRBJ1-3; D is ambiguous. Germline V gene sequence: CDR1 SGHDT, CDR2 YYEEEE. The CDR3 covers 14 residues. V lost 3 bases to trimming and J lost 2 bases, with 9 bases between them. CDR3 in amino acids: CASSSTGAGNTIYF. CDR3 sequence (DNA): TGTGCCAGCAGCTCGACCGGGGCTGGAAACACCATATATTTT.

CDR3 nucleotides: TGTGCCAGTCGACAGGGGGACCATGGCTACACCTTC. Translation: CASRQGDHGYTF. The rearrangement joins TRBV19 to TRBJ1-2, with 9 positions matching TRBD1. Germline CDR1 is LNHDA and CDR2 is SQIVND (reference sequence). The CDR3 runs 12 residues. V was pared by 8 bases and J by 6 bases, with 4 bases of the junction left unmatched.

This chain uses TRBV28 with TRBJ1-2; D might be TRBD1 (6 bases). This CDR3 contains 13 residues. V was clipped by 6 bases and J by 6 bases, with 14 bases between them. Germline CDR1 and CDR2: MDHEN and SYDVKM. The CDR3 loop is CASSLGQTHGYTF. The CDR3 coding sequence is TGTGCCAGCAGCTTAGGACAGACCCATGGCTACACCTTC.

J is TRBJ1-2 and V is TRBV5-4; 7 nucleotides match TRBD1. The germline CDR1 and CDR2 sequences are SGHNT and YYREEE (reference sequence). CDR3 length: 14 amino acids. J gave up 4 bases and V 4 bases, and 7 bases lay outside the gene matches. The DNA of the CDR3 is TGTGCCAGCAGCATCCCGGACAGGTTCTATGGCTACACCTTC. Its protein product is CASSIPDRFYGYTF.

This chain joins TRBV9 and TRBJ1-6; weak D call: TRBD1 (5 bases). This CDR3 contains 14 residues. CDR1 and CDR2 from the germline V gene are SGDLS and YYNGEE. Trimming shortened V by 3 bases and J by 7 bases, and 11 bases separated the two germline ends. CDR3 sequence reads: CASSERQGNSPLHF. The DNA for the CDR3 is TGTGCCAGCAGCGAAAGGCAGGGAAATTCACCCCTCCACTTT. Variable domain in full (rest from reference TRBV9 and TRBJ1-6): DSGVTQTPKHLITATGQRVTLRCSPRSGDLSVYWYQQSLDQGLQFLIQYYNGEERAKGNILERFSAQQFPDLHSELNLSSLELGDSALYFCASSERQGNSPLHFGNGTRLTVT.

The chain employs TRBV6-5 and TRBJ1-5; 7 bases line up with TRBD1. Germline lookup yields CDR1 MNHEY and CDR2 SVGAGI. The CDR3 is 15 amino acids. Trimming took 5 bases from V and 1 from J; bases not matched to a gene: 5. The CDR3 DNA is TGTGCCAGCAGTCGACAGGGTTTAAGCAATCAGCCCCAGCATTTT. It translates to CASSRQGLSNQPQHF.

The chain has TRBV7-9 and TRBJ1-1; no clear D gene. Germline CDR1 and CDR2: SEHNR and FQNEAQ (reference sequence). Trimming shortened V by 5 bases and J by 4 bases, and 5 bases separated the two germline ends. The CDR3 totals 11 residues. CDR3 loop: CASSRATEAFF. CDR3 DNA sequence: TGTGCCAGCAGCCGAGCCACTGAAGCTTTCTTT.

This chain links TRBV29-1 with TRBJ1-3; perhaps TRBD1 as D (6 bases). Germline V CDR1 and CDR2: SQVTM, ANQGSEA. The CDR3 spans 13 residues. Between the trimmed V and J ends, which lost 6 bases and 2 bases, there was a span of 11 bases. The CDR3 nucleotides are TGCAGCGTGGAATCAGGGGCTGGAAACACCATATATTTT. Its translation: CSVESGAGNTIYF.

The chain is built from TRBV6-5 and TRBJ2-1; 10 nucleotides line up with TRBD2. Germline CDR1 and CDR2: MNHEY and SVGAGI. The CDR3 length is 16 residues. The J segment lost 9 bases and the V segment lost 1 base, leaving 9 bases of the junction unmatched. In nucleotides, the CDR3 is TGTGCCAGCAGTTACTTCCGTAGCGGGGGGACAGGTGAGCAGTTCTTC. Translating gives CASSYFRSGGTGEQFF.

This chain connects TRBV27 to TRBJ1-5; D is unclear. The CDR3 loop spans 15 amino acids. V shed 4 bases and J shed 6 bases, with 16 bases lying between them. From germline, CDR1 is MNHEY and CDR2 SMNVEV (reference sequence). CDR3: CASSSLGGRSQPQHF. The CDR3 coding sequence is TGTGCCAGCAGTTCCCTAGGAGGGAGGAGTCAGCCCCAGCATTTT.

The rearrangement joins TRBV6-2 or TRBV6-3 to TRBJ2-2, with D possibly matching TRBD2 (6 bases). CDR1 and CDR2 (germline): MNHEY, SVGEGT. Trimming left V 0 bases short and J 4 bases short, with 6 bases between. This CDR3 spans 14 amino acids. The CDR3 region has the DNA TGTGCCAGCAGTTACTCGACTAGCACCGGGGAGCTGTTTTTT. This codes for CASSYSTSTGELFF.

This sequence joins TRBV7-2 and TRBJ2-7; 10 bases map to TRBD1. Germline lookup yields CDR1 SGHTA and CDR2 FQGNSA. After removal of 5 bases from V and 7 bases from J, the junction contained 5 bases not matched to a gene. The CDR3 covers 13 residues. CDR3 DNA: TGTGCCAGCAGCCCGGACAGGGGGGGGGAGCAGTACTTC. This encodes CASSPDRGGEQYF.

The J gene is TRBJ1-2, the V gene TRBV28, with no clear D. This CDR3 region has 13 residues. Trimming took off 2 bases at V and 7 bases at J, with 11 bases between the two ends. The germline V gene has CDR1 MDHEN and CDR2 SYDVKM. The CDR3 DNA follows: TGTGCCAGCAGTTTAGTCGGGATGGGTGGCTACACCTTC. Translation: CASSLVGMGGYTF.

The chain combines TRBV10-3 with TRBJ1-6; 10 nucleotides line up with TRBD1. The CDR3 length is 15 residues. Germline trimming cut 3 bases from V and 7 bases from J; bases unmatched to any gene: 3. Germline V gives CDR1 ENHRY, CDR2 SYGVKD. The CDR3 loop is CAISEGQGENSPLHF. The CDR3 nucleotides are TGTGCCATCAGTGAAGGACAGGGGGAGAATTCACCCCTCCACTTT.

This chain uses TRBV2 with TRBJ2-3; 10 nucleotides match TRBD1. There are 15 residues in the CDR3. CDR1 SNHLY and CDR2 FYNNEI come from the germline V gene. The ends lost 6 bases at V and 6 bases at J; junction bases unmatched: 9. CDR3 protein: CASRVDRGQRDTQYF. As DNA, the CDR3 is TGTGCCAGCAGGGTAGACAGGGGGCAGAGGGATACGCAGTATTTT.

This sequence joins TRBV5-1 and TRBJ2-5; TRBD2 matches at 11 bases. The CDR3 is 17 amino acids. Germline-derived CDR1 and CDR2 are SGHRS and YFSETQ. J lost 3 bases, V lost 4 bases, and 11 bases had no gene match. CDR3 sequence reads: CASSPPLSTSGKETQYF. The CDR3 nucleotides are TGCGCCAGCAGCCCGCCTCTGTCGACTAGCGGGAAAGAGACCCAGTACTTC.

CDR3 sequence reads: CASSRSNSPLHF. As DNA, the CDR3 is TGTGCCAGCAGCCGTAGTAATTCACCCCTCCACTTT. The J gene is TRBJ1-6, the V gene TRBV7-2; D is unresolved. The germline V gene has CDR1 SGHTA and CDR2 FQGNSA. The CDR3 sequence is 12 residues long. Trimming took off 5 bases at V and 6 bases at J, with 5 bases between the two ends. The full variable domain, in which reference TRBV7-2 and TRBJ1-6 provide the parts outside the CDR3, is GAGVSQSPSNKVTEKGKDVELRCDPISGHTALYWYRQSLGQGLEFLIYFQGNSAPDKSGLPSDRFSAERTGGSVSTLTIQRTQQEDSAVYLCASSRSNSPLHFGNGTRLTVT.

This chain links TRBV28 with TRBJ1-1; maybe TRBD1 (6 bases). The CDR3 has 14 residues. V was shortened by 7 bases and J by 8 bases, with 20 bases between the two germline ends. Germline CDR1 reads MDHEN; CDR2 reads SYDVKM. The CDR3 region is CASISQEGENEAFF. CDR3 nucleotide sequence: TGTGCCAGCATTAGTCAAGAGGGGGAAAACGAAGCTTTCTTT. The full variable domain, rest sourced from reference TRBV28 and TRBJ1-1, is DVKVTQSSRYLVKRTGEKVFLECVQDMDHENMFWYRQDPGLGLRLIYFSYDVKMKEKGDIPEGYSVSREKKERFSLILESASTNQTSMYLCASISQEGENEAFFGQGTRLTVV.